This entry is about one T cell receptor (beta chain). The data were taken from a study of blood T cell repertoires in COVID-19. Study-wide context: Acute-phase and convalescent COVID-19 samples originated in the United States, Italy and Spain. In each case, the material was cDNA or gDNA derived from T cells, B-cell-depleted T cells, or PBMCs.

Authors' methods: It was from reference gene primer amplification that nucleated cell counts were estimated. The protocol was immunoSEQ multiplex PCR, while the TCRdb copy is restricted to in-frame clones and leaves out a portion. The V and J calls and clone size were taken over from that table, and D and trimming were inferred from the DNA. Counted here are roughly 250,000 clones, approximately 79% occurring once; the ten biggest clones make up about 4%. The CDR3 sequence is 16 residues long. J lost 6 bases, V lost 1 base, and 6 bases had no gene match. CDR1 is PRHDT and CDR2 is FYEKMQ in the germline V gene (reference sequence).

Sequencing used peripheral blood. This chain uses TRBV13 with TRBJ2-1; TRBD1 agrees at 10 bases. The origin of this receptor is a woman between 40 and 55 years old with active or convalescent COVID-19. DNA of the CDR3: TGTGCCAGCAGCTTAGAGGGGACAGGGGTGACCAATGAGCAGTTCTTC. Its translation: CASSLEGTGVTNEQFF. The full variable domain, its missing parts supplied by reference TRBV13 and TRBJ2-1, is AAGVIQSPRHLIKEKRETATLKCYPIPRHDTVYWYQQGPGQDPQFLISFYEKMQSDKGSIPDRFSAQQFSDYHSELNMSSLELGDSALYFCASSLEGTGVTNEQFFGPGTRLTVL.